These 30 T cell receptor beta chains share one sample of origin, sequenced in a study of blood T cell repertoires in COVID-19. The data were produced by immunoSEQ multiplex PCR, yet TCRdb's version contains in-frame clones alone and is incomplete. Among around 300,000 clones, around nine tenths were seen once, and the ten largest hold approximately 0.85%. The specimen was peripheral blood. The receptor set was obtained from a middle-aged woman who had recovered from COVID-19.

For the CDR3, the DNA is TGTGCCAGCAGCCCCCGCCCTGTGCGGTCGGATGAGCAGTTCTTC. This sequence encodes CASSPRPVRSDEQFF. The chain links TRBV7-3 to TRBJ2-1; no reliable D call. The CDR3 has 15 residues. Germline V lookup: CDR1 SGHTA, CDR2 FQGTGA. With 5 bases removed from V and 8 bases from J, the gap between germline ends came to 19 bases.

V is TRBV2 and J is TRBJ1-5, with TRBD1 as a possible D gene (6 bases). CDR3 length equals 18 residues. Trimming removed 6 bases at V and 1 base at J, with 22 bases between. Germline V gene data show CDR1 as SNHLY and CDR2 as FYNNEI. CDR3 sequence (DNA): TGTGCCAGCAGCGAGCAGGCCTCCGGGACATCCAGCAATCAGCCCCAGCATTTT. Amino acid sequence: CASSEQASGTSSNQPQHF.

This rearrangement joins TRBV14 to TRBJ2-1, with 12 bases fitting TRBD2. Germline V gene sequence: CDR1 SGHDN, CDR2 FVKESK. This CDR3 is 16 amino acids long. The trim removed 4 bases at V and 7 bases at J, leaving 8 bases unmatched. CDR3 sequence reads: CASSRGATSGRNEQFF. As DNA, the CDR3 is TGTGCCAGCAGCCGGGGTGCGACTAGCGGGAGAAATGAGCAGTTCTTC.

The chain combines TRBV28 with TRBJ2-1; 9 nucleotides align to TRBD2. Per germline, CDR1 MDHEN and CDR2 SYDVKM. Trimming cost V 1 base and J 4 bases; bases outside gene matches: 2. The CDR3 consists of 15 residues. In DNA, the CDR3 is TGTGCCAGCAGTTTATTAGCGGGAGAATACAATGAGCAGTTCTTC. Protein sequence: CASSLLAGEYNEQFF.

CDR3 amino acids: CASSFGTVNEKLFF. The DNA of the CDR3 is TGTGCCAGCAGCTTCGGGACAGTAAATGAAAAACTGTTTTTT. The chain recombines TRBV7-6 with TRBJ1-4; 7 bases align to TRBD1. The CDR3 sequence is 14 residues long. With V trimmed by 3 bases and J by 5 bases, 3 bases remained unmatched. Germline V gene lookup returns CDR1 SGHVS and CDR2 FNYEAQ. Drawing the rest from reference TRBV7-6 and TRBJ1-4, the complete variable domain is GAGVSQSPRYKVTKRGQDVALRCDPISGHVSLYWYRQALGQGPEFLTYFNYEAQQDKSGLPNDRFSAERPEGSISTLTIQRTEQRDSAMYRCASSFGTVNEKLFFGSGTQLSVL.

The chain carries TRBV27 and TRBJ2-2; 9 bases map to TRBD2. This CDR3 contains 16 residues. The germline gives CDR1 MNHEY, CDR2 SMNVEV (reference sequence). The V gene end was trimmed by 0 bases and the J gene end by 7 bases; junction bases not matched to a gene: 6. The CDR3 is CASSLSPGGRGGELFF. The CDR3 DNA is TGTGCCAGCAGTTTATCCCCAGGCGGGAGGGGCGGGGAGCTGTTTTTT.

The J gene is TRBJ1-1, the V gene TRBV3-1 (or the pseudogene TRBV3-2), with D possibly being TRBD1 (5 bases). This CDR3 is built from 14 residues. Per the germline V gene, CDR1 is LGHDT and CDR2 is YNNKEL (reference sequence). The ends were cut back, 4 bases at V and 7 bases at J, with 16 bases in the middle. The CDR3 loop reads CASSPYTGVGEAFF. The CDR3 DNA sequence: TGTGCCAGCAGCCCCTACACGGGGGTGGGTGAAGCTTTCTTT.

Only a few counts were recorded for this clone. The CDR3 protein is CASSLVLAGGSDTGELFF. CDR3 in DNA: TGTGCCAGCAGCTTAGTACTAGCGGGAGGTTCGGACACCGGGGAGCTGTTTTTT. The chain couples TRBV7-2 to TRBJ2-2; 12 positions agree with TRBD2. V was pared by 1 base and J by 3 bases, with 6 bases of the junction left unmatched. The V gene's germline CDR1 is SGHTA and CDR2 FQGNSA. The CDR3 runs to 18 residues.

This chain links TRBV12-3 or TRBV12-4 with TRBJ2-1, with 7 bases aligning to TRBD1. The length of the CDR3 is 13 residues. V dropped 4 bases and J dropped 9; count of bases not matched to a gene: 6. CDR3: CASSSNRGGEQFF. In DNA form, the CDR3 reads TGTGCCAGCAGTTCTAACAGGGGTGGTGAGCAGTTCTTC.

V and J are TRBV25-1 and TRBJ1-5; D possibly corresponds to TRBD1 (6 bases). Trimming removed 2 bases at V and 4 bases at J, with 6 bases between. This CDR3 contains 13 residues. CDR1 and CDR2 (germline): MGHDK, SYGVNS. The CDR3 region is CASSETGNQPQHF. Written as DNA, the CDR3 is TGTGCCAGCAGTGAAACAGGGAATCAGCCCCAGCATTTT. The full variable domain, its missing parts supplied by reference TRBV25-1 and TRBJ1-5, is EADIYQTPRYLVIGTGKKITLECSQTMGHDKMYWYQQDPGMELHLIHYSYGVNSTEKGDLSSESTVSRIRTEHFPLTLESARPSHTSQYLCASSETGNQPQHFGDGTRLSIL.

This clone was picked up a small number of times. This chain joins TRBV18 and TRBJ2-7, with D uncertain. Germline V gene lookup returns CDR1 KGHSH and CDR2 LQKENI. The CDR3 totals 13 residues. V lost 1 base to trimming and J lost 3 bases, with 7 bases between them. The CDR3 protein is CASSPRAHYEQYF. The CDR3 DNA reads as TGTGCCAGCTCACCACGGGCCCACTACGAGCAGTACTTC.

This clone was recorded a few times. The J gene is TRBJ1-3, the V gene TRBV4-2; 7 positions match TRBD1. Trimming cost V 4 bases and J 2 bases; bases outside gene matches: 11. In germline, CDR1 is LGHNA, CDR2 YNFKEQ. There are 17 residues in the CDR3. DNA of the CDR3: TGTGCCAGCAGCCTCAGATGGACAGGCTCGGCTGGAAACACCATATATTTT. It yields the protein CASSLRWTGSAGNTIYF.

The chain combines TRBV19 with TRBJ2-7, with TRBD1 as a possible D gene (5 bases). The length of the CDR3 is 15 residues. The V end was cut by 4 bases, the J end by 2 bases, with 15 bases between. Germline V gene lookup returns CDR1 LNHDA and CDR2 SQIVND (reference sequence). In DNA, the CDR3 is TGTGCCAGTAGTAGTCAAAGAGACAGAGCCTACGAGCAGTACTTC. It is translated as CASSSQRDRAYEQYF.

The chain recombines TRBV7-3 with TRBJ2-1; possible D gene TRBD1, 7 bases. The ends were cut back, 4 bases at V and 9 bases at J, with 16 bases in the middle. The germline CDR1 and CDR2 sequences are SGHTA and FQGTGA. The CDR3 contains 14 residues. This CDR3 is CASSSRQGAGEQFF. The CDR3 DNA reads as TGTGCCAGCAGCTCTCGACAGGGAGCGGGTGAGCAGTTCTTC.

V is TRBV7-9 and J is TRBJ1-4, with D perhaps TRBD1 (5 bases). The CDR3 length is 15 residues. Germline assignment: CDR1 SEHNR and CDR2 FQNEAQ (reference sequence). The germline V and J ends were trimmed by 1 base and 3 bases, with 9 bases remaining between them. Here the CDR3 DNA reads TGTGCCAGCAGCTTAGGGACATCGGCTAATGAAAAACTGTTTTTT. This translates into CASSLGTSANEKLFF.

The genes are TRBV5-1 and TRBJ2-2; no firm D call. V lost 4 bases and J 7 bases, leaving 14 bases between the germline ends. The germline V gene has CDR1 SGHRS and CDR2 YFSETQ. This CDR3 region has 14 residues. The CDR3 DNA reads TGCGCCAGCAGCACGACCGCGTCAGGCGGGGAGCTGTTTTTT. It codes for CASSTTASGGELFF.

This rearrangement joins TRBV7-9 to TRBJ1-6; D gene uncertain. The CDR3 contains 15 residues. CDR1 is SEHNR and CDR2 is FQNEAQ in the germline V gene (reference sequence). Trimming took off 1 base at V and 0 bases at J, with 4 bases between the two ends. The CDR3 region has the DNA TGTGCCAGCAGCTTAGGGAGCTCCTATAATTCACCCCTCCACTTT. Translated, it gives CASSLGSSYNSPLHF.

The chain joins TRBV12-5 to TRBJ1-4, with D possibly being TRBD1 (6 bases). The CDR3 totals 16 residues. The ends were cut back, 4 bases at V and 4 bases at J, with 16 bases in the middle. CDR1 is LGHNT, CDR2 FRNRAP, per germline. The CDR3 region is CASGWDSGQNNEKLFF. CDR3 sequence (DNA): TGTGCTAGTGGTTGGGATTCGGGACAAAATAATGAAAAACTGTTTTTT.

DNA of the CDR3: TGTGCCAGCAGTCCCAGGGGGCGAACTGAAGCTTTCTTT. Protein sequence: CASSPRGRTEAFF. This chain links TRBV12-3 or TRBV12-4 with TRBJ1-1, with 8 bases aligning to TRBD1. This CDR3 is 13 amino acids long. V trimming: 5 bases; J trimming: 5 bases; junction bases outside the gene matches: 4.

This chain joins TRBV2 and TRBJ1-1; 8 nucleotides align to TRBD1. The trim removed 6 bases at V and 1 base at J, leaving 4 bases unmatched. Germline V CDR1 and CDR2: SNHLY, FYNNEI. The CDR3 spans 14 residues. The CDR3, as DNA: TGTGCCAGCAGCCAACAGGGGGGGAACACTGAAGCTTTCTTT. It specifies CASSQQGGNTEAFF. Full variable domain (remainder filled in from reference TRBV2 and TRBJ1-1): EPEVTQTPSHQVTQMGQEVILRCVPISNHLYFYWYRQILGQKVEFLVSFYNNEISEKSEIFDDQFSVERPDGSNFTLKIRSTKLEDSAMYFCASSQQGGNTEAFFGQGTRLTVV.

The chain couples TRBV21-1 to TRBJ2-7; TRBD2, the table's D call, was not compared with the DNA. TRBV21-1 is shown as a pseudogene. This CDR3 spans 15 amino acids. CDR3 sequence reads: CASSPGRAPSYEQYF. CDR3 nucleotides: TGTGCCAGCAGCCCCGGGCGGGCCCCCTCCTACGAGCAGTACTTC.

CDR3 in amino acids: CASERGEEGTGELFF. In DNA, the CDR3 is TGTGCCAGCGAGAGGGGCGAGGAGGGCACCGGGGAGCTGTTTTTT. The chain has TRBV6-5 and TRBJ2-2; D perhaps matches TRBD2 (6 bases). CDR1 and CDR2 (germline): MNHEY, SVGAGI. Trimming removed 8 bases from V and 4 bases from J, with 17 bases in between. The CDR3 totals 15 residues.

The chain is built from TRBV27 and TRBJ2-7, with 10 bases fitting TRBD1. CDR1 MNHEY and CDR2 SMNVEV come from the germline V gene (reference sequence). CDR3 length equals 14 residues. The trim removed 7 bases at V and 4 bases at J, leaving 7 bases unmatched. CDR3 DNA sequence: TGTGCCAGCACCAAGGGGACAGGGGAGTACGAGCAGTACTTC. As protein: CASTKGTGEYEQYF.

V usage is TRBV4-2 and J usage is TRBJ2-7; TRBD2 matches 8 bases. CDR1 and CDR2 (germline): LGHNA, YNFKEQ. The CDR3 has 17 residues. After removal of 0 bases from V and 2 bases from J, the junction contained 9 bases not matched to a gene. The CDR3 DNA is TGTGCCAGCAGCCAAGATCTTTACGTGCGGGGGGCCTACGAGCAGTACTTC. It yields the protein CASSQDLYVRGAYEQYF.

The genes are TRBV5-1 and TRBJ1-3, with a tentative D call TRBD1 (6 bases). The CDR3 contains 15 residues. V dropped 4 bases and J dropped 0 bases, with 11 bases sitting between them. CDR1 is SGHRS, CDR2 YFSETQ, per germline. This chain's CDR3 is CASSPDSLSGNTIYF. The CDR3 DNA reads as TGCGCCAGCAGCCCGGACAGCCTCTCTGGAAACACCATATATTTT.

CDR3 nucleotide sequence: TGTGCCAGCAGCTTAACCGCAGCGGTATGGACTGAAGCTTTCTTT. As protein: CASSLTAAVWTEAFF. The chain links TRBV7-3 to TRBJ1-1; D call uncertain. V gave up 0 bases and J gave up 5 bases, with 13 bases separating them. Germline V lookup: CDR1 SGHTA, CDR2 FQGTGA. The CDR3 is made up of 15 amino acids.

V is TRBV5-8 and J is TRBJ1-5; 9 nucleotides align to TRBD1. Trimming removed 0 bases from V and 1 base from J; junction bases left unmatched: 2. Germline-derived CDR1 and CDR2 are SGHTS and YDEGEE. The CDR3 sequence is 16 residues long. CDR3: CASSLEGQGSNQPQHF. As DNA, the CDR3 is TGTGCCAGCAGCTTGGAGGGACAGGGAAGCAATCAGCCCCAGCATTTT.

This clone occurred a few times. The V call is TRBV2, the J call TRBJ2-1; D unclear. Per the germline V gene, CDR1 is SNHLY and CDR2 is FYNNEI. This CDR3 has 14 amino acids. V lost 6 bases and J 4 bases, leaving 13 bases between the germline ends. The CDR3 coding sequence is TGTGCCAGCAGGCCGGCAGGCCAATACAATGAGCAGTTCTTC. Its translation: CASRPAGQYNEQFF.

The genes are TRBV28 and TRBJ2-1; 7 bases align to TRBD2. V lost 3 bases to trimming and J lost 3 bases; unmatched junction nucleotides: 5. The CDR3 has 15 residues. Germline values: CDR1 MDHEN, CDR2 SYDVKM. CDR3 amino acids: CASSFGEGIYNEQFF. The CDR3 region has the DNA TGTGCCAGCAGTTTCGGGGAGGGAATCTACAATGAGCAGTTCTTC.

The CDR3 bases are TGTGCCAGTAGTACAGCGGGAGGGGGCTCCTACGAGCAGTACTTC. This translates into CASSTAGGGSYEQYF. V gene TRBV19 combines with J gene TRBJ2-7, with 10 bases fitting TRBD2. Unmatched junction bases numbered 3, after V lost 4 bases and J lost 0 bases. The CDR3 covers 15 residues. Germline CDR1 LNHDA, CDR2 SQIVND (reference sequence).